These 2 T cell receptor beta chains share one sample of origin, sequenced in a study of T cell responses to AZD1222 COVID-19 vaccine. TCRdb keeps only in-frame clones here, not all; method: immunoSEQ multiplex PCR. The sample lists tens of thousands of clones; under 85% were seen once. Material: peripheral blood, obtained on day 0 of MenACWY control vaccination. The receptors here all came from an adult in good health.

The chain has TRBV12-2 and TRBJ1-1; no check of the table's D call, TRBD1, against the DNA was made. TRBV12-2 is annotated as a pseudogene. The CDR3 has 16 residues. The CDR3 DNA sequence: TGTGCAAGTCGCTTAGGGCCAGGGGGCATGAACACTGAAGCTTTCTTT. Its protein product is CASRLGPGGMNTEAFF.

CDR3 residues: CASSRSAEAFF. The CDR3 region has the DNA TGTGCCAGCTCACGGAGCGCAGAAGCTTTCTTT. The chain joins TRBV12-3 or TRBV12-4 to TRBJ1-1; D gene uncertain. With 8 bases removed from V and 8 bases from J, the gap between germline ends came to 12 bases. This CDR3 comprises 11 residues.